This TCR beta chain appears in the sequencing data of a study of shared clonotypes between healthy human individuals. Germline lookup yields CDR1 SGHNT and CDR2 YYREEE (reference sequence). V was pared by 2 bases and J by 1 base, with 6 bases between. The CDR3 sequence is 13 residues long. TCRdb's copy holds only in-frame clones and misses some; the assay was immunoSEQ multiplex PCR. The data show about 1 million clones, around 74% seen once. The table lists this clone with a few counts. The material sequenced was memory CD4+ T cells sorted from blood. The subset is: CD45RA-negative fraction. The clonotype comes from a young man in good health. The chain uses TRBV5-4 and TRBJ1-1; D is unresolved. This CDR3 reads CASSFGQNTEAFF. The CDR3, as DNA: TGTGCCAGCAGCTTTGGGCAGAACACTGAAGCTTTCTTT.